Listed here are 16 T cell receptor beta chains from one sample, sequenced in a study of early T cells in non-severe SARS-CoV-2 infection. TCRdb fed the 5' RACE reads into MiXCR, producing one record per CDR3 protein. The table lists approximately 81,000 distinct CDR3 sequences, about 14% of them singletons. Specimen: whole blood. These receptor sequences come from an adult who was a healthcare worker with PCR-confirmed SARS-CoV-2 infection or an uninfected control (not recorded which).

This clonotype appeared many times. The chain employs TRBV10-3 and TRBJ2-7, with 9 positions matching TRBD1. Germline-derived CDR1 and CDR2 are ENHRY and SYGVKD. After removal of 7 bases from V and 2 bases from J, the junction contained 12 bases not matched to a gene. This CDR3 has 16 amino acids. In DNA form, the CDR3 reads TGTGCCATCACCCCTAGACAGGGACAGGGCCCCTACGAGCAGTACTTC. It is translated as CAITPRQGQGPYEQYF.

Ten or more counts support this clonotype. V and J are TRBV10-2 and TRBJ2-3; D call uncertain. Trimming removed 6 bases at V and 4 bases at J, with 11 bases between. The CDR3 runs to 13 residues. Germline CDR1 is WSHSY and CDR2 is SAAADI. This CDR3 is CASRVVQADTQYF. The CDR3 DNA follows: TGCGCCAGCAGAGTGGTCCAGGCAGATACGCAGTATTTT.

This chain connects TRBV10-3 to TRBJ2-5; the D call may be TRBD1 or TRBD2 (6 bases each). With 10 bases removed from V and 2 bases from J, the gap between germline ends came to 14 bases. CDR1 ENHRY and CDR2 SYGVKD come from the germline V gene. The CDR3 length is 13 residues. The CDR3, as DNA: TGTGCCACCGGGGGCCCTGCACAAGAGACCCAGTACTTC. Protein product: CATGGPAQETQYF.

This chain links TRBV4-2 with TRBJ2-1; 14 bases agree with TRBD2. Germline lookup yields CDR1 LGHNA and CDR2 YNFKEQ. Trimming at V came to 1 base and at J to 6 bases, leaving 5 bases not matched to a gene. The CDR3 is 17 amino acids. CDR3 nucleotides: TGTGCCAGCAGCCAAGGGGGACTAGCGGGAGTGGGCAATGAGCAGTTCTTC. Translation gives CASSQGGLAGVGNEQFF.

As concerns this clonotype: This may come from a read error, since a much larger clone is one base off. The genes are TRBV12-3 or TRBV12-4 and TRBJ2-4; 14 positions agree with TRBD2. V lost 5 bases to trimming and J lost 7 bases; unmatched junction nucleotides: 10. The CDR3 sequence is 17 residues long. The CDR3 loop reads CASSLPGLAGVRNIQYF. DNA of the CDR3: TGTGCCAGCAGTCTACCGGGACTAGCGGGAGTTCGGAACATTCAGTACTTC.

The V gene is TRBV7-3, the J gene TRBJ1-1; tentative D call: TRBD1 (5 bases). The V gene's germline CDR1 is SGHTA and CDR2 FQGTGA. This CDR3 region has 16 residues. The germline V and J ends were trimmed by 4 bases and 6 bases, with 21 bases remaining between them. CDR3 coding DNA: TGTGCCAGCAGCTCCGGGACGGCCCTGGGGAAGGCTGAAGCTTTCTTT. This translates into CASSSGTALGKAEAFF. Full variable domain (remainder filled in from reference TRBV7-3 and TRBJ1-1): GAGVSQTPSNKVTEKGKYVELRCDPISGHTALYWYRQSLGQGPEFLIYFQGTGAADDSGLPNDRFFAVRPEGSVSTLKIQRTERGDSAVYLCASSSGTALGKAEAFFGQGTRLTVV.

This clonotype has more than one count but fewer than ten. V is TRBV7-2 and J is TRBJ2-1, with 10 bases fitting TRBD2. V lost 1 base, J lost 8 bases, and 8 bases stayed unmatched. CDR1 is SGHTA and CDR2 is FQGNSA in the germline V gene. The CDR3 contains 16 residues. The CDR3 spells CASSLVASGRVHEQFF. In nucleotides, the CDR3 is TGTGCCAGCAGCTTAGTTGCCAGCGGGAGGGTCCATGAGCAGTTCTTC.

This clonotype showed up just a few times. V usage is TRBV10-3 and J usage is TRBJ2-7; 9 positions match TRBD2. CDR1 ENHRY and CDR2 SYGVKD come from the germline V gene. This CDR3 comprises 13 residues. V lost 10 bases and J lost 3; bases outside the gene matches: 7. CDR3 region: CATAASGNYEQYF. CDR3 sequence (DNA): TGTGCCACCGCTGCTAGCGGGAACTACGAGCAGTACTTC.

This clonotype was observed many times. The rearrangement joins TRBV7-9 to TRBJ2-1; no reliable D call. Trimming pared 5 bases from V and 0 bases from J, leaving 14 bases between. Germline loops: CDR1 SEHNR, CDR2 FQNEAQ (reference sequence). The CDR3 consists of 16 residues. The CDR3 DNA sequence: TGTGCCAGCAGCCCGCTTGGCGGCAGCTCCTACAATGAGCAGTTCTTC. This encodes CASSPLGGSSYNEQFF.

V usage is TRBV27 and J usage is TRBJ1-6, with D unresolved. Germline V CDR1 and CDR2: MNHEY, SMNVEV (reference sequence). V was trimmed by 6 bases and J by 7 bases, leaving 4 bases between them. CDR3 length: 11 residues. CDR3: CASRGNSPLHF. CDR3 DNA: TGTGCCAGCAGGGGCAATTCACCCCTCCACTTT.

This chain links TRBV9 with TRBJ1-2; D remains unclear. The germline CDR1 and CDR2 sequences are SGDLS and YYNGEE. Trimming cost V 0 bases and J 2 bases, with 2 bases left between them. The CDR3 length is 12 residues. CDR3 nucleotides: TGTGCCAGCAGCGTAGCGAACTATGGCTACACCTTC. It specifies CASSVANYGYTF.

This clonotype was picked up a small number of times. The V gene is TRBV6-5, the J gene TRBJ1-3, with D perhaps matching TRBD1 (5 bases). Germline CDR1 is MNHEY and CDR2 is SVGAGI. This CDR3 has 15 residues. V gave up 0 bases and J gave up 4 bases, with 10 bases separating them. CDR3 sequence (DNA): TGTGCCAGCAGTTACTCTGCAGGGCTGGGAAACACCATATATTTT. It codes for CASSYSAGLGNTIYF.

The sample holds a few counts of this clonotype. The chain is built from TRBV30 and TRBJ2-3, with 10 bases identical to TRBD2. The CDR3 has 14 amino acids. Germline CDR1 is GTSNPN and CDR2 is SVGIG (reference sequence). The V segment lost 4 bases and the J segment 8 bases; nucleotides outside the gene matches: 9. CDR3 residues: CAWIPSGRWSTQYF. CDR3 nucleotide sequence: TGTGCCTGGATTCCTAGCGGGAGATGGTCTACGCAGTATTTT.

This clonotype was seen many times. The rearrangement joins TRBV7-2 to TRBJ2-1, with 9 bases fitting TRBD2. Germline assignment: CDR1 SGHTA and CDR2 FQGNSA. Germline trimming cut 2 bases from V and 4 bases from J; bases unmatched to any gene: 3. This CDR3 spans 15 amino acids. The CDR3 loop reads CASSLLAGPYNEQFF. The CDR3 nucleotides are TGTGCCAGCAGCTTACTAGCGGGGCCATACAATGAGCAGTTCTTC.

V is TRBV7-8 and J is TRBJ2-4; 7 bases agree with TRBD2. Germline values: CDR1 SGHVS, CDR2 FQNEAQ. This CDR3 is 17 amino acids long. The trim removed 2 bases at V and 0 bases at J, leaving 7 bases unmatched. The CDR3, as DNA: TGTGCCAGCAGCTTAATCCGGGGGGTCCTAGCCAAAAACATTCAGTACTTC. Residues: CASSLIRGVLAKNIQYF.

This clonotype was observed many times. The J gene is TRBJ2-5, the V gene TRBV5-1; 7 bases fit TRBD1. With V trimmed by 3 bases and J by 5 bases, 4 bases remained unmatched. CDR3 size: 13 residues. Germline CDR1 reads SGHRS; CDR2 reads YFSETQ. The CDR3 DNA follows: TGCGCCAGCAGCTCGGGACAGCGCGAGACCCAGTACTTC. Translation: CASSSGQRETQYF.